The rows below give T cell receptor beta chains drawn from one sample of a study of cytomegalovirus exposure and HLA in healthy donors. Sequenced by immunoSEQ multiplex PCR; TCRdb stores in-frame clones only, minus some. Altogether 100,000 to 120,000 clones are present, about three quarters being singletons, with the ten largest covering less than 3%. Sequences were obtained from PBMCs. The receptors were gathered from a woman aged 60-75 years in good health and CMV-seropositive. Each CDR3 is given with its conserved first and last residue. D genes are given only for firm matches. Only part of the rows carry a size: once, few, many, or a class if the clone is expanded.

V,J,size,D,DNA,CDR3
TRBV7-9,TRBJ1-5,few,-,TGTGCCAGCAGCTTAGTCAGAAATCAGCCCCAGCATTTT,CASSLVRNQPQHF
TRBV7-9,TRBJ2-1,once,TRBD2,TGTGCCAGCAGCGGGTGGGGCGCTAGCGGAAGCTCCTACAATGAGCAGTTCTTC,CASSGWGASGSSYNEQFF
TRBV7-9,TRBJ2-1,-,TRBD1,TGTTCCAGCCAGGACAGGGGGAATGAGCAGTTCTTC,CSSQDRGNEQFF
TRBV7-9,TRBJ2-5,-,TRBD1,TGTGCCAGCAGCTTACTGGTAAACTTCCGGGACAGCCAAGAGACCCAGTACTTC,CASSLLVNFRDSQETQYF
TRBV7-9,TRBJ2-7,-,TRBD1,TGTGCCAGCAGCTACCGCCGGGACAGCTGGCAATCCTACGAGCAGTACTTC,CASSYRRDSWQSYEQYF
TRBV2,TRBJ1-3,-,TRBD1,TGTGCCAGCAGGGTGAGAACAGGGGCACCTGGAAACACCATATATTTT,CASRVRTGAPGNTIYF
TRBV19,TRBJ2-7,-,TRBD1,TGTGCCAGTTTGGACAGGGACTACGAGCAGTACTTC,CASLDRDYEQYF
TRBV6-1,TRBJ1-3,-,-,TGTGCCAGCAGTCCCCTGGGGAGCTCTGGAAACACCATATATTTT,CASSPLGSSGNTIYF
TRBV5-1,TRBJ2-5,-,TRBD2,TGCGCCAGCACCTCGACTAGCGGGAGCCAAGAGACCCAGTACTTC,CASTSTSGSQETQYF
TRBV7-9,TRBJ1-5,few,-,TGTGCCAGCAGCTTAGCGGGGGCTTTCCAGCCCCAGCATTTT,CASSLAGAFQPQHF
TRBV28,TRBJ2-7,-,TRBD2,TGTGCCAGCAGTCCGGTGGGGGGGGGCTCCTACGAGCAGTACTTC,CASSPVGGGSYEQYF
TRBV29-1,TRBJ2-7,-,TRBD2,TGCAGCGTCAATAGCGGGAGGGCGGACGAGCAGTACTTC,CSVNSGRADEQYF
TRBV28,TRBJ2-5,-,TRBD2,TGTGCCAGCAGTTCCCTCTTAGCGGGAGGGCCCCAAGAGACCCAGTACTTC,CASSSLLAGGPQETQYF
TRBV28,TRBJ1-2,-,-,TGTGCCAGCAGTTTGGGGGCGCGGGGCTACACCTTC,CASSLGARGYTF
TRBV30,TRBJ2-1,once,TRBD1,TGTGCCTGGAGGGGACAGGGGACTCAGGGGTTCTTC,CAWRGQGTQGFF
TRBV27,TRBJ2-3,-,TRBD1,TGTGCCAGCAGTTCGAACAGGGGGCTCCCAGATACGCAGTATTTT,CASSSNRGLPDTQYF
TRBV7-3,TRBJ2-1,-,TRBD2,TGTGCCAGCAGCTTAATGGGGGGGGATGAGCAGTTCTTC,CASSLMGGDEQFF
TRBV5-6,TRBJ1-1,few,TRBD1,TGTGCCAGCAGCTGGGACAGGTTAGGCACTGAAGCTTTCTTT,CASSWDRLGTEAFF
TRBV11-2,TRBJ1-2,few,-,TGTGCCAGCAGCTTAGGGACAGATGGCTACACCTTC,CASSLGTDGYTF
TRBV30,TRBJ1-1,few,-,TGTGCCTGGAACCAGGACAGATACACTGAAGCTTTCTTT,CAWNQDRYTEAFF
TRBV13,TRBJ1-2,few,-,TGTGCCACTACTAAATACCGAGACACAGGTAAGAATGTCGCTAACTATGGCTACACCTTC,CATTKYRDTGKNVANYGYTF
TRBV29-1,TRBJ2-3,once,TRBD2,TGCAGCGTTAGTGCTAGCGGTCTCGATACGCAGTATTTT,CSVSASGLDTQYF
TRBV12-5,TRBJ2-5,-,-,TGTGCTAGTGGTTTGGCGGCGGGCCCGGGCCAAGAGACCCAGTACTTC,CASGLAAGPGQETQYF
TRBV2,TRBJ2-1,-,-,TGTGCCAGCAGAGAACTAGCATACGAGCAGTTCTTC,CASRELAYEQFF
TRBV13,TRBJ2-3,-,-,TGTGCCAGCAGCTCCCCCCAAGCGACGGTCGAGAAACCAGATACGCAGTATTTT,CASSSPQATVEKPDTQYF
TRBV2,TRBJ1-4,-,TRBD1,TGTGCCACCACCCTGACAGGGCTTAATGAAAAACTGTTTTTT,CATTLTGLNEKLFF
TRBV2,TRBJ1-2,few,TRBD1,TGTGCCACCCCGCCCCTGGGACAGGGCAGCGGCTACACCTTC,CATPPLGQGSGYTF
TRBV19,TRBJ2-7,once,TRBD1,TGTGCCAGTCGACCGGGACAGGGGGTTTGGGAGCAGTACTTC,CASRPGQGVWEQYF
TRBV6-1,TRBJ2-2,few,-,TGTGCCAGCAGTGAACGAGAGAACACCGGGGAGCTGTTTTTT,CASSERENTGELFF
TRBV6-1,TRBJ2-5,-,-,TGTGCCAGCAGTGAACGGTGGGGACACAGCCAAGAGACCCAGTACTTC,CASSERWGHSQETQYF
TRBV7-6,TRBJ2-3,few,TRBD2,TGTGCCAGCAGCCTCACTAGCGGGAGCTTGGGCACAGATACGCAGTATTTT,CASSLTSGSLGTDTQYF
TRBV6-1,TRBJ2-3,-,TRBD2,TGTGCCAGCAGTGAAAGCGGGACAGCTAGCGGGAGTACAGATACGCAGTATTTT,CASSESGTASGSTDTQYF
TRBV6-1,TRBJ2-3,-,-,TGTGCCAGCAGTGCGGCGGGAAGCACAGATACGCAGTATTTT,CASSAAGSTDTQYF
TRBV6-1,TRBJ1-1,few,TRBD1,TGTGCCAGCAGTCCGCCAGGGGGTCTGAACACTGAAGCTTTCTTT,CASSPPGGLNTEAFF
TRBV7-2,TRBJ1-1,-,TRBD1,TGTGCCAGCAGCTTAGCGGGGACAGGGGCTTATCTCGGAGCTTTCTTT,CASSLAGTGAYLGAFF
TRBV21-1,TRBJ1-1,few,-,TGTGCCAGCAGCAAAGCATCCAGATTGAACACTGAAGCTTTCTTT,CASSKASRLNTEAFF
TRBV18,TRBJ2-7,-,TRBD1,TGTGCCAGCTCACGGGACAGGGTCGGTGCCGAGCAGTACTTC,CASSRDRVGAEQYF
TRBV9,TRBJ2-1,-,TRBD2,TGTGCCAGCAGCAGTACCGGGACTAGCGGGAATGAGCAGTTCTTC,CASSSTGTSGNEQFF
TRBV5-1,TRBJ2-7,few,TRBD1,TGCGCCAGCAGCCAGAACACAGGGGGCGAGCAGTACTTC,CASSQNTGGEQYF
TRBV10-3,TRBJ2-3,once,TRBD1,TGTGCCATCAGAAAGGACAGGGTAGGCACAGATACGCAGTATTTT,CAIRKDRVGTDTQYF
TRBV5-1,TRBJ2-1,-,-,TGCGCCAGCAGCCCCAGGGGCGCGTACAATGAGCAGTTCTTC,CASSPRGAYNEQFF
TRBV7-6,TRBJ2-5,-,-,TGTGCCAGCAGCTTAGTGGCAGGGGGGATCCAAGAGACCCAGTACTTC,CASSLVAGGIQETQYF
TRBV4-1,TRBJ2-7,-,TRBD2,TGCGCCAGCAGCCCCCAACTAGCGGGAGATTACGAGCAGTACTTC,CASSPQLAGDYEQYF
TRBV19,TRBJ2-5,-,-,TGTGCCAGTAGTATCGGAAGGGGAGAGACCCAGTACTTC,CASSIGRGETQYF
TRBV5-4,TRBJ2-7,-,TRBD1,TGTGCCAGCAGCAAAGGGACAGGGGGCGGCCAAGTCGAGCAGTACTTC,CASSKGTGGGQVEQYF
TRBV5-1,TRBJ2-2,-,-,TGCGCCAGCAGCTTGACGGGAATCACCGGGGAGCTGTTTTTT,CASSLTGITGELFF
TRBV9,TRBJ2-6,-,-,TGTGCCAGCAGCGTCGGACTTTCTGGGGCCAACGTCCTGACTTTC,CASSVGLSGANVLTF
TRBV7-3,TRBJ2-7,-,TRBD2,TGTGCCAGCAGCTTAGGGCCTAGCGGGGCCTCCTACGAGCAGTACTTC,CASSLGPSGASYEQYF
TRBV28,TRBJ2-7,-,TRBD2,TGTGCCAGCAGTGACATAGGGACTAGCTCCTACGAGCAGTGCTTC,CASSDIGTSSYEQCF
TRBV10-3,TRBJ1-4,-,-,TGTGCCATTAACAGGGCACCTAATGAAAAACTGTTTTTT,CAINRAPNEKLFF
TRBV29-1,TRBJ1-4,-,-,TGCAGCGCTGGAGCCCCGAGGGGGGAAAAACTGTTTTTT,CSAGAPRGEKLFF
TRBV11-3,TRBJ2-1,-,-,TGTGCCAGCAGCTTGGGTCTTAGCGGATACAATGAGCAGTTCTTC,CASSLGLSGYNEQFF
TRBV5-1,TRBJ2-7,-,-,TGCGCCAGCAGCCCCACCGGGTCCTACGAGCAGTACTTC,CASSPTGSYEQYF
TRBV5-1,TRBJ1-1,-,-,TGCGCCAGCTCGCCCCTCGGGCAGGGAGGAACTGAAGCTTTCTTT,CASSPLGQGGTEAFF